This T cell receptor (beta chain) was recorded in a study of CXCR3-negative and CXCR3-positive naive CD8 T cells. Study-wide results and limits: The study found more hydrophobic TRB CDR3s in CXCR3-positive naive cells than in CXCR3-negative naive cells. In cryopreserved cells, CXCR3 expression partially decreased, and fresh PBMCs were used in most assays.

A word on this clonotype: As yet, its antigen is unknown.

The authors made the TRB cDNA libraries by 5' RACE using UMI labels. After re-calling the 5' RACE reads, TCRdb lists one entry per CDR3 protein, DNA absent. This table lists about 63,000 distinct CDR3 sequences. Sequencing was done on a sample of naive CXCR3+ CD8+ T cells from blood. Subset specified: CD45RO-CCR7+CD27+CD95- naive CD8+ T cells expressing CXCR3 (TNR3+). This receptor was obtained from a human donor in good health. Some clones in this sample may be carry-over from other donors' samples.

The CDR3 loop is CASSKPGQTYEQYF. The chain is built from TRBV28 and TRBJ2-7; TCRdb's assignment of TRBD1 cannot be checked, as there is no DNA. CDR1 and CDR2 (germline): MDHEN, SYDVKM. The CDR3 loop spans 14 amino acids.